A selection of T cell receptor beta chains follows, all from one sample in a study of tumor T cells in aggressive B-cell lymphoma. Sequencing was performed with immunoSEQ multiplex PCR; in TCRdb, only in-frame clones are kept and a portion is missing. The sample shows about 3,500 clones, about 93% of them seen only once. Sequenced: tumor tissue. These receptors came from an adult with diffuse large B cell lymphoma. Each CDR3 is given with its conserved first and last residue.

j_gene,v_gene,CDR3aa
TRBJ1-5,TRBV7-9,CASSYEYSNQPQHF
TRBJ2-1,TRBV18,CASSRLAVYNEQFF
TRBJ2-7,TRBV7-9,CASSYPVLIPGIEQYF
TRBJ2-7,TRBV2,CASSDRGPVQYF
TRBJ1-2,TRBV18,CASSPRGNYGYTF
TRBJ2-7,TRBV27,CASSPFRLAGGGEQYF
TRBJ1-4,TRBV28,CASSFRGSTNEKLFF
TRBJ2-4,TRBV19,CASSILAENIQYF
TRBJ2-5,TRBV19,CASSAGIGGETQYF
TRBJ1-6,TRBV5-6,CASSFRTGSYNSPLHF
TRBJ1-2,TRBV4-1,CASSQGTGNYGYTF
TRBJ2-2,TRBV4-1,CASSQDRYRNTGELFF